This TCR beta chain was documented in a study of blood T cell repertoires in COVID-19. Study at large: COVID-19 samples, acute and convalescent, were from the United States, Italy and Spain.

TCRdb's table, derived via immunoSEQ multiplex PCR, lists solely in-frame clones and lacks some. The sample consists of hundreds of thousands of clones, over 70% of them appearing once. Germline V gene sequence: CDR1 SGHRS, CDR2 YFSETQ. Trimming removed 4 bases from V and 10 bases from J; junction bases left unmatched: 11. This CDR3 spans 14 amino acids. The chain joins TRBV5-1 to TRBJ1-1; 9 bases are a match to TRBD1. The TCR originated in a man aged 80 or over with acute or convalescent COVID-19. Sequenced sample: peripheral blood. CDR3 protein: CASSNEQGAPRAFF. The CDR3 DNA is TGCGCCAGCAGCAACGAACAGGGGGCTCCTAGAGCTTTCTTT. The entire variable domain, with the rest obtained from reference TRBV5-1 and TRBJ1-1, is as follows: KAGVTQTPRYLIKTRGQQVTLSCSPISGHRSVSWYQQTPGQGLQFLFEYFSETQRNKGNFPGRFSGRQFSNSRSEMNVSTLELGDSALYLCASSNEQGAPRAFFGQGTRLTVV.